A single sample is the source of the 11 T cell receptor beta chains below, sequenced in a study of cytomegalovirus exposure and HLA in healthy donors. Researchers ran the PCR with 60 Vbeta and 13 Jbeta primers. Measured with immunoSEQ multiplex PCR; TCRdb has only the in-frame clones, and not every one. The sample lists more than 140,000 clones, roughly 87% occurring once. What was sequenced was PBMCs. Source of these receptors: a man aged 25 to 45 in good health and CMV-seropositive.

The chain carries TRBV6-1 and TRBJ1-5; 9 bases map to TRBD1. This CDR3 is built from 15 residues. Germline V CDR1 and CDR2: MNHNS, SASEGT. The V and J ends lost 5 bases and 7 bases, in that order; junction bases with no gene match: 9. CDR3 sequence (DNA): TGTGCCAGCAGTTCACAGGGGGCGTATGACCAGCCCCAGCATTTT. Encoded protein: CASSSQGAYDQPQHF.

The chain links TRBV28 to TRBJ2-7, with 7 positions matching TRBD1. Germline CDR1 reads MDHEN; CDR2 reads SYDVKM. The CDR3 contains 16 residues. Trimming took 5 bases from V and 4 from J; bases not matched to a gene: 14. This CDR3 reads CASSRTGVPRGYEQYF. CDR3 DNA sequence: TGTGCCAGCAGTAGGACAGGCGTTCCGAGAGGTTACGAGCAGTACTTC.

With regard to this clone: The identical CDR3 is also encoded by other nucleotide sequences in the sample. V is TRBV7-9 and J is TRBJ2-7, with TRBD2 identical over 12 bases. The V segment lost 4 bases and the J segment 0 bases; nucleotides outside the gene matches: 4. The CDR3 covers 16 residues. CDR1 is SEHNR, CDR2 FQNEAQ, per germline (reference sequence). The DNA of the CDR3 is TGTGCCAGCAGCTCAGGACTAGCGGGGCTCTCCTACGAGCAGTACTTC. Its translation is CASSSGLAGLSYEQYF.

This rearrangement joins TRBV6-5 to TRBJ1-1; maybe TRBD1 (5 bases). V was cut by 6 bases and J by 0 bases, with 14 bases left in between. Germline values: CDR1 MNHEY, CDR2 SVGAGI. CDR3 length equals 15 residues. DNA for the CDR3: TGTGCCAGCAGGAGAGACAGCCTAATGAACACTGAAGCTTTCTTT. Protein sequence: CASRRDSLMNTEAFF.

The rearrangement links TRBV5-6 to TRBJ2-6; possibly TRBD1 for D (6 bases). CDR3 length: 15 amino acids. Germline CDR1 is SGHDT and CDR2 is YYEEEE. The V gene lost 4 bases and the J gene lost 12 bases, with 20 bases spanning the gap. DNA of the CDR3: TGTGCCAGCAGCCAAGTACAGGGCGGCTCGGGCGTCCTGACTTTC. Its translation: CASSQVQGGSGVLTF.

The rearrangement joins TRBV28 to TRBJ2-7, with TRBD1 matching 11 bases. This CDR3 spans 16 amino acids. Germline V CDR1 and CDR2: MDHEN, SYDVKM. The V gene end was trimmed by 3 bases and the J gene end by 6 bases; junction bases not matched to a gene: 10. CDR3 residues: CASSLSPGQGGIEQYF. DNA for the CDR3: TGTGCCAGCAGTTTGTCCCCGGGACAGGGGGGGATCGAGCAGTACTTC.

The chain uses TRBV30 and TRBJ1-1; no reliable D call. The CDR3 extends over 13 amino acids. The germline V gene has CDR1 GTSNPN and CDR2 SVGIG (reference sequence). V was clipped by 8 bases and J by 0 bases, with 13 bases between them. The CDR3 protein is CAHSPKVNTEAFF. CDR3 DNA sequence: TGTGCCCATAGCCCAAAAGTGAACACTGAAGCTTTCTTT.

The table lists this clone with a count of one. V and J are TRBV9 and TRBJ2-2, with a weak D call TRBD2 (5 bases). Trimming took 0 bases from V and 3 from J, leaving 9 bases between them. This CDR3 has 15 residues. From germline, CDR1 is SGDLS and CDR2 YYNGEE. The CDR3 is CASSVDGVDTGELFF. The CDR3 nucleotides read TGTGCCAGCAGCGTAGACGGGGTTGACACCGGGGAGCTGTTTTTT.

The chain carries TRBV7-6 and TRBJ2-1, with 12 bases aligning to TRBD2. Germline CDR1 is SGHVS and CDR2 is FNYEAQ. With V trimmed by 0 bases and J by 9 bases, 0 bases remained unmatched. The CDR3 is 14 amino acids. The CDR3 is CASSLALAGGEQFF. The CDR3, as DNA: TGTGCCAGCAGCTTAGCACTAGCGGGAGGTGAGCAGTTCTTC.

V and J are TRBV30 and TRBJ2-2, with a possible D match to TRBD2 (5 bases). Trimming pared 2 bases from V and 2 bases from J, leaving 15 bases between. This CDR3 has 16 residues. Germline values: CDR1 GTSNPN, CDR2 SVGIG (reference sequence). The chain's CDR3 is CAWSTLSGFNTGELFF. In nucleotides, the CDR3 is TGTGCCTGGAGTACGCTATCGGGGTTCAACACCGGGGAGCTGTTTTTT. Based on the CDR3 plus reference TRBV30 and TRBJ2-2, the full variable domain is SQTIHQWPATLVQPVGSPLSLECTVEGTSNPNLYWYRQAAGRGLQLLFYSVGIGQISSEVPQNLSASRPQDRQFILSSKKLLLSDSGFYLCAWSTLSGFNTGELFFGEGSRLTVL.

The chain employs TRBV18 and TRBJ2-1; 10 bases map to TRBD2. The CDR3 loop spans 15 amino acids. Trimming at V came to 1 base and at J to 4 bases, leaving 1 base not matched to a gene. From germline, CDR1 is KGHSH and CDR2 LQKENI. DNA for the CDR3: TGTGCCAGCTCACCACTAGCGGGAGGATACAATGAGCAGTTCTTC. It translates to CASSPLAGGYNEQFF.